This T cell receptor beta chain was obtained from a study of blood T cells in healthy people across ages. Study-wide findings and caveats: Older age coincided with a roughly linear decline in TCR beta diversity per million T cells. It was not possible, with unsorted PBMCs, to conclusively compare naive and antigen-experienced cells. Donor CMV status, an unknown factor, possibly confounded changes in expanded clonotypes.

This CDR3 is 16 amino acids long. Germline assignment: CDR1 SGHRS and CDR2 YFSETQ. V lost 3 bases to trimming and J lost 2 bases; unmatched junction nucleotides: 5. Sample-barcoded 5' priming and a J-beta primer mix drove a second PCR of roughly 6 to 12 cycles. Sequencing of every sample gave 2.5 million or more CDR3-containing paired-end reads. TCRdb re-called the 5' RACE reads with MiXCR, one entry per CDR3 protein. The table includes about 1,800,000 distinct CDR3 sequences, 28% detected once. In the case of this clonotype: Antigen unknown.

The chain carries TRBV5-1 and TRBJ2-6, with TRBD1 matching 7 bases. Sequencing was carried out using blood. The receptor was derived from a woman in her twenties or thirties in good health. The CDR3 nucleotides read TGCGCCAGCAGCTCACAGGGGTCGACTGGGGCCAACGTCCTGACTTTC. Residues: CASSSQGSTGANVLTF.